The rows below give T cell receptor beta chains drawn from one sample of a study of T cells in tumors after PD-1 blockade. Generated by immunoSEQ multiplex PCR, the TCRdb table keeps only in-frame clones and is missing some. The repertoire consists of approximately 35,000 clones, with around 80% occurring once and the leading ten covering about 36%. The material sequenced was PBMCs, taken before anti-PD-1 treatment. The source of these receptors is a human donor with basal cell carcinoma. The CDR3 runs from the conserved cysteine through the conserved F or W. A D gene is named only where the DNA matches it firmly. A clone size is listed for some rows: how often the clone was seen (once, few, many), or a class if it is expanded.

d_call	clone_size	v_call	j_call	cdr3_nt	cdr3_aa
TRBD2	once	TRBV30	TRBJ2-2	TGTGCCTGGAGTGTACTAGCGGGAGCGGGCGGGGAGCTGTTTTTT	CAWSVLAGAGGELFF
-	-	TRBV30	TRBJ2-3	TGTGCCTGGAGGAAGGGGGGCGGGGATACGCAGTATTTT	CAWRKGGGDTQYF
-	-	TRBV6-6	TRBJ1-6	TGTGCCAGCAGTCCCCTGGCGGCTCTTAATTCACCCCTCCACTTT	CASSPLAALNSPLHF
-	few	TRBV2	TRBJ2-1	TGTGCCAGAAATATCGTGGGTGAGCAGTTCTTC	CARNIVGEQFF
TRBD2	few	TRBV11-3	TRBJ2-1	TGTGCCAGCAGCTCCCGAACGACTAGCGGGGGGTTCAATGAGCAGTTCTTC	CASSSRTTSGGFNEQFF
-	-	TRBV3-1/TRBV3-2	TRBJ2-2	TGTGCCAGCACCCTCGGGGGCGCGATAAGGGCCGGGGAGCTGTTTTTT	CASTLGGAIRAGELFF
-	-	TRBV6-2/TRBV6-3	TRBJ2-7	TGTGCCAGCAGTTACTCGATCCACGAGCAGTACTTC	CASSYSIHEQYF
-	few	TRBV19	TRBJ1-2	TGTGCCAGTAGTTTCCCCTTTCAGGGGAACTATGGCTACACCTTC	CASSFPFQGNYGYTF
TRBD1	-	TRBV2	TRBJ2-3	TGTGCCAACCTCCGGGACAGGGGCACAGATACGCAGTATTTT	CANLRDRGTDTQYF
-	-	TRBV7-2	TRBJ2-7	TGTGCCAGCAGCTTGTTGTTTTCGGCGGTCACAAACTACGAGCAGTACTTC	CASSLLFSAVTNYEQYF
-	medium-sized	TRBV6-5	TRBJ1-6	TGTGCCAGCAGTTACACCGGGACAAATAATTCACCCCTCCACTTT	CASSYTGTNNSPLHF
TRBD2	-	TRBV19	TRBJ2-7	TGTGCCAGTAGCACTCGGACTAGCGGACACTACGAGCAGTACTTC	CASSTRTSGHYEQYF
-	once	TRBV7-3	TRBJ2-1	TGTGCCACCAACCCCCAGGATGAGCAGTTCTTC	CATNPQDEQFF
-	-	TRBV5-6	TRBJ1-4	TGTGCCAGCAGCTTTCTGGACGGAGTTTCGGAAAAACTGTTTTTT	CASSFLDGVSEKLFF
TRBD1	-	TRBV30	TRBJ1-5	TGTGCCTGGAGGGAAGGGACAGGGAATCAGCCCCAGCATTTT	CAWREGTGNQPQHF
-	-	TRBV7-3	TRBJ1-2	TGTGCCAGCAGCTCAACTAAGGGGGATGGCTACACCTTC	CASSSTKGDGYTF
TRBD2	-	TRBV28	TRBJ2-2	TGTGCCAGCAGTTTTGGGCTAGCGGGAGGGGAAGGGGAGCTGTTTTTT	CASSFGLAGGEGELFF
-	-	TRBV7-9	TRBJ1-1	TGTGCCAGCAGCGTTCTAAGCGTGGGATTTGAAGCTTTCTTT	CASSVLSVGFEAFF
-	-	TRBV28	TRBJ1-2	TGTGCCAGCAGTTCCCCACCCCCTAACTATGGCTACACCTTC	CASSSPPPNYGYTF
-	-	TRBV21-1	TRBJ2-4	TGTGCCAGCAGCAAAAACCCGGGGACAGGGATAGATTGGAACAAAAACATTCAGTACTTC	CASSKNPGTGIDWNKNIQYF
-	-	TRBV10-3	TRBJ1-3	TGTGCCATCAGTGACGGGGGGCAGACTGGAAACACCATATATTTT	CAISDGGQTGNTIYF
TRBD2	-	TRBV5-1	TRBJ2-2	TGCGCCAGCAGCTGGGGACTAGCGGGGGCCGGCGGGGAGCTGTTTTTT	CASSWGLAGAGGELFF
-	-	TRBV28	TRBJ2-1	TGTGCCAGCGGTGATTTGGCGGCAGTCAATGAGCAGTTCTTC	CASGDLAAVNEQFF
-	-	TRBV5-4	TRBJ2-5	TGTGCCAGCAGCCCCGGGTCTTTGGAGACCCAGTACTTC	CASSPGSLETQYF
-	-	TRBV7-9	TRBJ2-1	TGTGCCAGCAGCTTAGCGGGACCCACCGACTACAATGAGCAGTTCTTC	CASSLAGPTDYNEQFF
-	-	TRBV29-1	TRBJ2-7	TGCAGCGTTGAAGCTCCCGGGCGGAGGGGCGAGCAGTACTTC	CSVEAPGRRGEQYF
TRBD2	-	TRBV19	TRBJ2-7	TGTGCCAGTAGTATCTCGGGACTAGCTGGCTACGAGCAGTACTTC	CASSISGLAGYEQYF
-	few	TRBV19	TRBJ2-4	TGTGCCAGTAGTACAGGGGCCCCAGCCAAAAACATTCAGTACTTC	CASSTGAPAKNIQYF
TRBD2	once	TRBV7-9	TRBJ2-2	TGTGCCAGCAGCTTAAACGGTCGGGGGGCGAACACCGGGGAGCTGTTTTTT	CASSLNGRGANTGELFF
-	-	TRBV12-3/TRBV12-4	TRBJ2-1	TGTGCCAGCAGTTTAAAACGGGGGCTTGAGCAGTTCTTC	CASSLKRGLEQFF
TRBD1	once	TRBV9	TRBJ1-2	TGTGCCAGCAGCGTAGGGTACAGGGGGCTTGGCTACACCTTC	CASSVGYRGLGYTF
TRBD1	-	TRBV19	TRBJ2-1	TGTGCCAGTAGGCTCGGGACAGGTTCCTACAATGAGCAGTTCTTC	CASRLGTGSYNEQFF
-	-	TRBV24-1	TRBJ2-3	TGTGCCACCGGCCTTGGATCCCTCACAGATACGCAGTATTTT	CATGLGSLTDTQYF
-	-	TRBV20-1	TRBJ1-2	TGCAGTGCTAGTTCGATAATTTCGGCGGGGGGCTCGGGCTACACCTTC	CSASSIISAGGSGYTF
-	-	TRBV7-8	TRBJ1-3	TGTGCCAGCAGCTTAGATCGCAACACCATATATTTT	CASSLDRNTIYF
-	-	TRBV7-8	TRBJ2-7	TGTGCCAGCAGCTTAGCAACGGGTTCCTCCTACGAGCAGTACTTC	CASSLATGSSYEQYF
-	once	TRBV10-3	TRBJ1-2	TGTGCCATCAGTGACAGGGGCTATGGCTACACCTTC	CAISDRGYGYTF
-	-	TRBV29-1	TRBJ2-2	TGCAGCGTTGAAGACCAGCGCCGGGAAGCCGGGGAGCTGTTTTTT	CSVEDQRREAGELFF
TRBD2	-	TRBV6-2/TRBV6-3	TRBJ2-3	TGTGCCAGCAGTTTACGGACTAGCGGGACCGCAGATACGCAGTATTTT	CASSLRTSGTADTQYF
-	-	TRBV4-3	TRBJ1-5	TGCGCCAGCAGCCAGGACGGCCGAGGTCAGCCCCAGCATTTT	CASSQDGRGQPQHF
-	-	TRBV6-5	TRBJ2-3	TGTGCCAGCAGTTACGGGGACTCCACAGATACGCAGTATTTT	CASSYGDSTDTQYF
-	-	TRBV2	TRBJ2-7	TGTGCCAGCAGGGACTACTCCTACGAGCAGTACTTC	CASRDYSYEQYF
-	-	TRBV19	TRBJ1-1	TGTGCCAGTACCGACATTCTGAGCAGGGTCATTCTCATGAACACTGAAGCTTTCTTT	CASTDILSRVILMNTEAFF
-	once	TRBV5-4	TRBJ1-3	TGTGCCAGCAGCACAGACCTCTCCTCTGGAAACACCATATATTTT	CASSTDLSSGNTIYF
-	-	TRBV19	TRBJ2-7	TGTGCCAGTAGTACCGGGACGGGGAGTATTGTGAAGCAGTACTTC	CASSTGTGSIVKQYF
-	-	TRBV3-1/TRBV3-2	TRBJ1-2	TGTGCCAGCAGCCAAGGGGGTGTAGATTCCTATGGCTACACCTTC	CASSQGGVDSYGYTF
-	-	TRBV2	TRBJ1-2	TGTGCCAGCAGTGAAGTTAGTCTGAGTTACACCTTC	CASSEVSLSYTF